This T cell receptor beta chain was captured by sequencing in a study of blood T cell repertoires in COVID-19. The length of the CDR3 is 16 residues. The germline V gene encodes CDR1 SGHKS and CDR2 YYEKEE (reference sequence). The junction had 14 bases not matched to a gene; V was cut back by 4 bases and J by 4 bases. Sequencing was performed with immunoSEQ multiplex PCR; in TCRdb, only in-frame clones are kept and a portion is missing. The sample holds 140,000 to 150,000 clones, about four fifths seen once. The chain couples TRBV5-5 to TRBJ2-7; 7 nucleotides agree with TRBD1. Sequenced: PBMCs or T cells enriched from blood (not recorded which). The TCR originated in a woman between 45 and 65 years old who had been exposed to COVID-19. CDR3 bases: TGTGCCAGCAGCCCGGGACAGCCCGGGGTAATATACGAGCAGTACTTC. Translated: CASSPGQPGVIYEQYF.